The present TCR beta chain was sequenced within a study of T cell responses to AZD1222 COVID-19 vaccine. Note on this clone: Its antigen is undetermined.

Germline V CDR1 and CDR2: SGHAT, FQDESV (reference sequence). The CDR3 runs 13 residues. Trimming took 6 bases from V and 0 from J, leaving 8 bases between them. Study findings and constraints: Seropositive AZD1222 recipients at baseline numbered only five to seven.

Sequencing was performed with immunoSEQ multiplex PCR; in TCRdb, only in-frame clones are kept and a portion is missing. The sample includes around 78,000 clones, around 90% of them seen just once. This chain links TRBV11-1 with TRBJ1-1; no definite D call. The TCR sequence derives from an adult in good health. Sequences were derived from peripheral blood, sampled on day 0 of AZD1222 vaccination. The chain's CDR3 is CASSEGLNTEAFF. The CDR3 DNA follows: TGTGCCAGCAGTGAAGGACTGAACACTGAAGCTTTCTTT.